The 26 T cell receptor beta chains presented below share a single source sample, sequenced in a study of blood T cell repertoires in COVID-19 (dated by TCRdb to 2020 to 2021). Library prep was done by the immunoSEQ multiplex PCR assay. As stored in TCRdb, this immuneACCESS dataset retains in-frame rearrangements with V and J assigned. A fraction of the clones does not appear; measured against another copy, unresolved V genes explain less than half of the discrepancy, and the remainder lacks a known reason. The sample yields around 300,000 clones; 87% were counted once. Of the sample, roughly 2.1% is held by the ten largest clones. The specimen sequenced was peripheral blood. These receptors originate from a man aged 18-30 years with active or convalescent COVID-19.

The chain is built from TRBV7-3 and TRBJ2-7; 12 nucleotides line up with TRBD1. The germline V gene encodes CDR1 SGHTA and CDR2 FQGTGA. The CDR3 has 16 amino acids. V lost 0 bases, J lost 6 bases, and 6 bases stayed unmatched. The CDR3, as DNA: TGTGCCAGCAGCTTAACCGGCGGGACAGGGGGCCGCGAGCAGTACTTC. This gives the protein CASSLTGGTGGREQYF.

J is TRBJ1-2 and V is TRBV28; TRBD1 might be the D (6 bases). Per the germline V gene, CDR1 is MDHEN and CDR2 is SYDVKM. This CDR3 comprises 15 residues. Trimming took off 6 bases at V and 5 bases at J, with 19 bases between the two ends. The CDR3 spells CASSSPGGALYGYTF. The CDR3, as DNA: TGTGCCAGCAGCTCTCCTGGGGGGGCCCTATATGGCTACACCTTC.

This rearrangement joins TRBV25-1 to TRBJ1-5; D gene uncertain. The CDR3 loop spans 14 amino acids. Deletions cut 3 bases from V and 3 bases from J, with 9 bases between. Germline CDR1 reads MGHDK; CDR2 reads SYGVNS. Written as DNA, the CDR3 is TGTGCCAGCAGTGATGAGGGATACAATCAGCCCCAGCATTTT. Its translation is CASSDEGYNQPQHF.

The chain links TRBV6-1 to TRBJ2-3, with a tentative D call TRBD2 (6 bases). The V gene's germline CDR1 is MNHNS and CDR2 SASEGT. Trimming took off 1 base at V and 6 bases at J, with 14 bases between the two ends. This CDR3 has 15 residues. CDR3 region: CASSEGTIFPDTQYF. The CDR3 nucleotides read TGTGCCAGCAGTGAAGGGACTATCTTCCCGGATACGCAGTATTTT.

V and J are TRBV7-3 and TRBJ2-1, with 12 nucleotides matching TRBD2. The CDR3 length is 13 residues. Germline trimming cut 4 bases from V and 13 bases from J; bases unmatched to any gene: 5. Germline lookup yields CDR1 SGHTA and CDR2 FQGTGA. The CDR3 nucleotides are TGTGCCAGCAGCTCCCTAGCGGGAGGGATACAGTTCTTC. This gives the protein CASSSLAGGIQFF.

This clone showed up just once. The chain links TRBV19 to TRBJ2-4, with a weak D call TRBD2 (6 bases). This CDR3 has 13 amino acids. CDR1 LNHDA and CDR2 SQIVND come from the germline V gene (reference sequence). V was cut by 10 bases and J by 4 bases, with 14 bases left in between. CDR3 protein: CAIWDFSKNIQYF. CDR3 DNA sequence: TGTGCCATTTGGGACTTTTCTAAAAACATTCAGTACTTC.

V gene TRBV19 combines with J gene TRBJ1-3; D remains ambiguous. Trimming removed 7 bases at V and 4 bases at J, with 17 bases between. CDR1 is LNHDA, CDR2 SQIVND, per germline (reference sequence). This CDR3 is built from 15 residues. CDR3 sequence (DNA): TGTGCCAGTACCCGCTGGGCCGGAGGCGGAAACACCATATATTTT. Encoded protein: CASTRWAGGGNTIYF.

In its sample, this clone was seen a few times. The chain links TRBV28 to TRBJ1-1, with 9 bases identical to TRBD1. The CDR3 spans 14 residues. Trimming removed 7 bases from V and 5 bases from J; junction bases left unmatched: 8. The germline gives CDR1 MDHEN, CDR2 SYDVKM. The CDR3 nucleotides read TGTGCCAGCACGACAGGGGGAATGAGAACTGAAGCTTTCTTT. Encoded protein: CASTTGGMRTEAFF. Full variable domain (rest looked up from reference TRBV28 and TRBJ1-1): DVKVTQSSRYLVKRTGEKVFLECVQDMDHENMFWYRQDPGLGLRLIYFSYDVKMKEKGDIPEGYSVSREKKERFSLILESASTNQTSMYLCASTTGGMRTEAFFGQGTRLTVV.

The chain has TRBV7-9 and TRBJ2-1, with TRBD2 as a possible D gene (6 bases). Germline CDR1 SEHNR, CDR2 FQNEAQ (reference sequence). With 6 bases removed from V and 8 bases from J, the gap between germline ends came to 32 bases. The CDR3 is 19 amino acids. The CDR3 DNA follows: TGTGCCAGCAGAACCGGAAATAAGGGTTCTAGCGCCCAGGCGCATGAGCAGTTCTTC. Protein: CASRTGNKGSSAQAHEQFF.

The CDR3 DNA sequence: TGTGCCAGCAGCTTAGTATCCGGGACAGGGGGTCAAACCTACGAGCAGTACTTC. Its protein product is CASSLVSGTGGQTYEQYF. The J gene is TRBJ2-7, the V gene TRBV11-2; 11 bases fit TRBD1. The V segment lost 1 base and the J segment 2 bases; nucleotides outside the gene matches: 10. There are 18 residues in the CDR3. The germline CDR1 and CDR2 sequences are SGHAT and FQNNGV. The whole variable domain, filled in from reference TRBV11-2 and TRBJ2-7, reads EAGVAQSPRYKIIEKRQSVAFWCNPISGHATLYWYQQILGQGPKLLIQFQNNGVVDDSQLPKDRFSAERLKGVDSTLKIQPAKLEDSAVYLCASSLVSGTGGQTYEQYFGPGTRLTVT.

The CDR3 loop is CASSVRDRSSSYNEQFF. CDR3 in DNA: TGCGCCAGCAGCGTGCGGGACAGGAGTAGCTCCTACAATGAGCAGTTCTTC. V gene TRBV5-1 combines with J gene TRBJ2-1, with TRBD1 matching 8 bases. The CDR3 loop spans 17 amino acids. Germline CDR1 SGHRS, CDR2 YFSETQ. The J segment lost 0 bases and the V segment lost 4 bases, leaving 9 bases of the junction unmatched.

This rearrangement joins TRBV5-5 to TRBJ2-2; D uncertain. Germline V CDR1 and CDR2: SGHKS, YYEKEE (reference sequence). This CDR3 is built from 16 residues. Trimming cost V 4 bases and J 0 bases, with 13 bases left between them. The CDR3 nucleotides read TGTGCCAGCAGCCCCCTAACGTACGCGAACACCGGGGAGCTGTTTTTT. It yields the protein CASSPLTYANTGELFF.

This rearrangement joins TRBV21-1 to TRBJ2-5; the D call TRBD2 from the table was never checked on the DNA. TRBV21-1 is a pseudogene. CDR3 length: 16 residues. DNA of the CDR3: TGTGCCAGCAGCAAAGGTGCCCCCCAAGGGAGGTGGACCCAGTACTTC. Translating it yields CASSKGAPQGRWTQYF.

The rearrangement uses TRBV11-2 and TRBJ2-5, with TRBD1 matching 9 bases. The CDR3 covers 15 residues. The trim removed 5 bases at V and 7 bases at J, leaving 11 bases unmatched. Germline CDR1 SGHAT, CDR2 FQNNGV. The CDR3 DNA reads TGTGCCAGCAGCACCTTAACAGGGGGCGTAGGGACCCAGTACTTC. This translates into CASSTLTGGVGTQYF.

On this clone itself: Additional DNA sequences in this sample encode the identical CDR3. This CDR3 reads CASSVDRNTEAFF. The CDR3 DNA is TGTGCCAGCAGCGTAGACAGGAACACTGAAGCTTTCTTT. The J gene is TRBJ1-1, the V gene TRBV9, with no clear D. CDR1 is SGDLS and CDR2 is YYNGEE in the germline V gene. With 0 bases removed from V and 1 base from J, the gap between germline ends came to 4 bases. The CDR3 runs to 13 residues.

V is TRBV18 and J is TRBJ2-1; possible D gene TRBD1, 5 bases. The germline gives CDR1 KGHSH, CDR2 LQKENI. The CDR3 is 15 residues long. The V gene lost 0 bases and the J gene lost 7 bases, with 13 bases spanning the gap. The CDR3 bases are TGTGCCAGCTCACCACCGTCAGGGTTGAAAAATGAGCAGTTCTTC. Protein: CASSPPSGLKNEQFF. Filled out from reference TRBV18 and TRBJ2-1, the complete variable domain reads NAGVMQNPRHLVRRRGQEARLRCSPMKGHSHVYWYRQLPEEGLKFMVYLQKENIIDESGMPKERFSAEFPKEGPSILRIQQVVRGDSAAYFCASSPPSGLKNEQFFGPGTRLTVL.

The sample holds many counts of this clone. The chain employs TRBV6-7 and TRBJ2-7, with 7 positions matching TRBD2. TRBV6-7 is flagged as an ORF with uncertain function. The CDR3 spans 15 residues. The V segment lost 2 bases and the J segment 0 bases; nucleotides outside the gene matches: 4. The CDR3, as DNA: TGTGCCAGCAGTTACACTAGCGAGAGCTCCTACGAGCAGTACTTC. Translating it yields CASSYTSESSYEQYF.

This clone was seen just once. In DNA, the CDR3 is TGTGCCAGTAGAAAACAGGGTTTGGAGGACTACACCTTC. As protein: CASRKQGLEDYTF. The rearrangement links TRBV19 to TRBJ1-2; D possibly corresponds to TRBD1 (6 bases). Germline CDR1 reads LNHDA; CDR2 reads SQIVND (reference sequence). Trimming left V 6 bases short and J 10 bases short, with 18 bases between. The CDR3 spans 13 residues.

V is TRBV4-1 and J is TRBJ2-7, with D possibly being TRBD1 (6 bases). The CDR3 covers 14 residues. CDR1 and CDR2 (germline): MGHRA, YSYEKL. The V end was cut by 2 bases, the J end by 2 bases, with 10 bases between. The DNA for the CDR3 is TGCGCCAGCAGCCAACAGGACAGAACCTACGAGCAGTACTTC. Its protein is CASSQQDRTYEQYF.

This clone occurred a few times. The chain links TRBV19 to TRBJ2-7, with 9 bases identical to TRBD1. CDR1 and CDR2 from the germline V gene are LNHDA and SQIVND (reference sequence). The J segment lost 2 bases and the V segment lost 4 bases, leaving 3 bases of the junction unmatched. There are 14 residues in the CDR3. The CDR3 DNA reads as TGTGCCAGTAGTAGCAGACAGGGGGCCTACGAGCAGTACTTC. Residues: CASSSRQGAYEQYF.

The chain employs TRBV11-3 and TRBJ2-1; no clear D gene. The CDR3 runs to 14 residues. CDR1 is SGHNT, CDR2 YENEEA, per germline. Deletions cut 1 base from V and 5 bases from J, with 9 bases between. Here the CDR3 reads CASSLVGYNNEQFF. CDR3 nucleotides: TGTGCCAGCAGCTTAGTGGGCTACAACAATGAGCAGTTCTTC. Full variable domain (missing parts from reference TRBV11-3 and TRBJ2-1): EAGVVQSPRYKIIEKKQPVAFWCNPISGHNTLYWYLQNLGQGPELLIRYENEEAVDDSQLPKDRFSAERLKGVDSTLKIQPAELGDSAVYLCASSLVGYNNEQFFGPGTRLTVL.

The genes are TRBV18 and TRBJ2-1, with 9 bases aligning to TRBD1. Germline trimming cut 3 bases from V and 8 bases from J; bases unmatched to any gene: 8. From germline, CDR1 is KGHSH and CDR2 LQKENI. This CDR3 contains 15 residues. This CDR3 is CASSPGTGRIDEQFF. CDR3 in DNA: TGTGCCAGCTCACCCGGGACAGGGCGTATTGATGAGCAGTTCTTC.

V and J are TRBV27 and TRBJ1-5; D is unresolved. V was pared by 3 bases and J by 3 bases, with 6 bases between. CDR1 and CDR2 (germline): MNHEY, SMNVEV (reference sequence). CDR3 length: 13 amino acids. This chain's CDR3 is CASSFSYNQPQHF. The CDR3 region has the DNA TGTGCCAGCAGTTTTTCTTACAATCAGCCCCAGCATTTT.

In its sample, this clone was seen a few times. The chain couples TRBV19 to TRBJ2-1; perhaps TRBD2 as D (6 bases). There are 13 residues in the CDR3. Germline loops: CDR1 LNHDA, CDR2 SQIVND (reference sequence). V was trimmed by 4 bases and J by 4 bases, leaving 8 bases between them. CDR3 sequence: CASSRGTYNEQFF. CDR3 sequence (DNA): TGTGCCAGTAGTAGGGGGACTTACAATGAGCAGTTCTTC.

This clone was observed a single time. This chain links TRBV7-9 with TRBJ2-1; 7 positions match TRBD2. Germline V gene lookup returns CDR1 SEHNR and CDR2 FQNEAQ (reference sequence). The J segment lost 5 bases and the V segment lost 6 bases, leaving 22 bases of the junction unmatched. The CDR3 loop spans 19 amino acids. In DNA form, the CDR3 reads TGTGCCAGCAGTTCCAGGTCCCCCGTAGCGGGCCTAAGAAACAATGAGCAGTTCTTC. Its translation: CASSSRSPVAGLRNNEQFF. Variable domain in full (rest from reference TRBV7-9 and TRBJ2-1): DTGVSQNPRHKITKRGQNVTFRCDPISEHNRLYWYRQTLGQGPEFLTYFQNEAQLEKSRLLSDRFSAERPKGSFSTLEIQRTEQGDSAMYLCASSSRSPVAGLRNNEQFFGPGTRLTVL.

The chain has TRBV10-3 and TRBJ1-1; no definite D call. The V and J ends lost 0 bases and 1 base respectively, with 3 bases between them. Per the germline V gene, CDR1 is ENHRY and CDR2 is SYGVKD. This CDR3 is built from 13 residues. CDR3 nucleotide sequence: TGTGCCATCAGTGAGTCCGGGAACACTGAAGCTTTCTTT. Translating it yields CAISESGNTEAFF.